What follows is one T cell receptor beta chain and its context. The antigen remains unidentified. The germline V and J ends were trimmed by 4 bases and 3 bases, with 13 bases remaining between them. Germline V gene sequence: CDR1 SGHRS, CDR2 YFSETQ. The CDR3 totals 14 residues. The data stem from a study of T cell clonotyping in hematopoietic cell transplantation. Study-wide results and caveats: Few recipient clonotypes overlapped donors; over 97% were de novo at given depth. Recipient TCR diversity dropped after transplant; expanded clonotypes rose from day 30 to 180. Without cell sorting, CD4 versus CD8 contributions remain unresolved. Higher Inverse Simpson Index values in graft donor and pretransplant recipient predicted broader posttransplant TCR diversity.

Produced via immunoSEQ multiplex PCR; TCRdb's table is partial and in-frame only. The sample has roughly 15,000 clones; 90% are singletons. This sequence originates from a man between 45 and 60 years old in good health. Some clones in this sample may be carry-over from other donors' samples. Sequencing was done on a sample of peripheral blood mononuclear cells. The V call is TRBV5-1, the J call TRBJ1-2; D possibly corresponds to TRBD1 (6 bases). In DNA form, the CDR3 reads TGCGCCAGCAGCCGTCGACAGGCTGACTATGGCTACACCTTC. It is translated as CASSRRQADYGYTF.